This T cell receptor beta chain emerged from a study of blood T cell repertoires in COVID-19 (dated by TCRdb to 2020 to 2021). Regarding the research as a whole: Collaborator samples came from the United States, Italy and Spain and covered acute and convalescent phases of COVID-19. The material from the prospective study consisted of cDNA or gDNA derived from T cells, B-cell-depleted T cells, or PBMCs. The dataset comprised deeply sampled blood TCRbeta repertoires from subjects exposed to, actively infected with, or recovered from COVID-19. A freely available public database, intended as a resource for researchers studying the immune response to SARS-CoV-2, is where the repertoires were released. Samples came from the ongoing ImmuneRACE study (first 160 participants) plus 1,254 subjects from 6 global collaborators. The sample metadata nearly always contained a de-identified subject ID, COVID-19 status, age in years and sex. Where available, HLA class I and class II types were taken from metadata supplied by the sample provider and were not determined by assay-based typing. Broad study findings and their caveats: Clinical and demographic metadata were provided uncurated, with the amount varying by source and participant.

The CDR3 starts with the cysteine, ends with the phenylalanine, and has 18 residues. Only the CDR3 DNA is retained, 54 bases long and in frame from the first base. The germline V gene sets CDR1 to KGHDR and CDR2 to SFDVKD. Trimmed from V: 6 bases; trimmed from J: 4 bases; junction bases lacking a gene match: 15. TCRbeta CDR3 regions were amplified from genomic DNA by means of the immunoSEQ Assay, a bias-controlled multiplex PCR. Per the authors' processing: Nucleated cell counts per sample were estimated from amplification of reference gene primers within the assay. To quantify the absolute abundance of each unique TCRbeta CDR3 rearrangement, sequence reads were collapsed and filtered. Productive Simpson clonality was computed per sample as the square root of Simpson's diversity index over productive rearrangements. Imported from immuneACCESS, the table was reduced by TCRdb to in-frame sequences with V and J called. These copies leave out some clones; in studies compared against another copy, an unresolved V gene accounts for under half, and the cause of the remainder is not known. V and J calls and clone size are given by that table; D and trimming were obtained from the DNA. Here the sample has 110,000 to 150,000 clones; about 80% occur a single time. About 7% of the sample comes from the top ten.

On this clone itself: This clone's antigen is unknown. It has no much larger one-base neighbor in the sample; base qualities were not kept.

The collaborating institutions used their own protocols to collect whole blood in K2EDTA tubes. For TCRbeta analysis, collaborators shipped samples as frozen whole blood, isolated PBMCs, or DNA extracted from either of those sample types. The V and J genes are TRBV24-1 and TRBJ2-3, with 10 junctional bases fitting TRBD2. Sequencing input: peripheral blood. The origin of this receptor is a human donor in a cohort sampled during active COVID-19. The CDR3 has the sequence CATSFGLGLAGESDTQYF. The base sequence is TGTGCCACCAGTTTCGGCCTTGGTCTAGCGGGGGAATCAGATACGCAGTATTTT.